The subject of this entry is one T cell receptor (beta chain). The data stem from a study of patients and donors after allogeneic stem cell transplantation. TCRdb reprocessed the RT-PCR reads via MiXCR and lists one record per CDR3 protein. The sample shows 150,000 to 200,000 distinct CDR3 sequences, roughly two fifths of them seen only once. The CDR3 has 14 residues. The germline CDR1 and CDR2 sequences are LNHDA and SQIVND (reference sequence). V shed 3 bases and J shed 4 bases, with 10 bases lying between them. This chain uses TRBV19 with TRBJ2-1; D assignment may be TRBD1 or TRBD2 (5 bases each). Input material: blood, either unsorted or a sorted T cell fraction (not recorded which). The sequence was obtained from a human donor who was either an allogeneic HSCT recipient or a stem cell or donor lymphocyte infusion donor (not recorded which). It is not recorded whose cells these are; they may come from a transplant donor. This CDR3 reads CASSIGTFYNEQFF. As DNA, the CDR3 is TGTGCCAGTAGTATTGGGACCTTTTACAATGAGCAGTTCTTC. The full variable domain, in which reference TRBV19 and TRBJ2-1 provide the parts outside the CDR3, is DGGITQSPKYLFRKEGQNVTLSCEQNLNHDAMYWYRQDPGQGLRLIYYSQIVNDFQKGDIAEGYSVSREKKESFPLTVTSAQKNPTAFYLCASSIGTFYNEQFFGPGTRLTVL.